The 8 T cell receptor beta chains below all came from one sample that was sequenced in a study of blood T cell repertoires in COVID-19. Clones were sequenced by immunoSEQ multiplex PCR, and TCRdb holds only the in-frame ones, with some missing. The sample contains about 120,000 clones, more than 60% of which appear only once. The sample comprised peripheral blood. The receptors were gathered from a man between 65 and 85 years old with acute or convalescent COVID-19.

The V call is TRBV7-8, the J call TRBJ2-1; the D gene is possibly TRBD1 (7 bases). From germline, CDR1 is SGHVS and CDR2 FQNEAQ. The CDR3 length is 17 residues. V was trimmed by 3 bases and J by 9 bases, leaving 24 bases between them. In DNA, the CDR3 is TGTGCCAGCAGCTTTAGACCCATCATGAGGGGGGACAGTGAGCAGTTCTTC. Amino acids: CASSFRPIMRGDSEQFF. The variable domain in full, with the rest retrieved from reference TRBV7-8 and TRBJ2-1, is GAGVSQSPRYKVAKRGQDVALRCDPISGHVSLFWYQQALGQGPEFLTYFQNEAQLDKSGLPSDRFFAERPEGSVSTLKIQRTQQEDSAVYLCASSFRPIMRGDSEQFFGPGTRLTVL.

The chain employs TRBV6-1 and TRBJ2-3, with D unresolved. CDR3 length: 12 residues. Trimming removed 1 base from V and 3 bases from J, with 2 bases in between. Germline V gives CDR1 MNHNS, CDR2 SASEGT. The CDR3 nucleotides read TGTGCCAGCAGTGAAGTAACAGATACGCAGTATTTT. Translated, it gives CASSEVTDTQYF.

A single count supports this clone. The rearrangement joins TRBV29-1 to TRBJ1-6, with 8 positions matching TRBD1. V gave up 5 bases and J gave up 10 bases; unmatched junction bases: 7. This CDR3 contains 13 residues. CDR1 SQVTM and CDR2 ANQGSEA come from the germline V gene. Written as DNA, the CDR3 is TGCAGCGTTCAACAGGGGGGAGAGTCACCCCTCCACTTT. Translation: CSVQQGGESPLHF.

The V and J genes are TRBV9 and TRBJ2-3; D is possibly TRBD1 (6 bases). V lost 1 base to trimming and J lost 1 base, with 16 bases between them. This CDR3 spans 17 amino acids. CDR1 is SGDLS, CDR2 YYNGEE, per germline. The CDR3 nucleotides read TGTGCCAGCAGCGTATCCCCCCCCGCAGGGGGCACAGATACGCAGTATTTT. Its translation is CASSVSPPAGGTDTQYF. Complete variable domain (other parts from reference TRBV9 and TRBJ2-3): DSGVTQTPKHLITATGQRVTLRCSPRSGDLSVYWYQQSLDQGLQFLIQYYNGEERAKGNILERFSAQQFPDLHSELNLSSLELGDSALYFCASSVSPPAGGTDTQYFGPGTRLTVL.

This chain connects TRBV14 to TRBJ1-3; D may be TRBD1 (6 bases). The germline V gene has CDR1 SGHDN and CDR2 FVKESK. The CDR3 consists of 15 residues. V lost 3 bases and J lost 0, with 9 bases in between. CDR3 amino acids: CASSQLDSSGNTIYF. The CDR3 DNA reads as TGTGCCAGCAGCCAGTTGGACAGCTCTGGAAACACCATATATTTT.

Here the CDR3 reads CASSEQGGQETQYF. In DNA, the CDR3 is TGCGCCAGCAGCGAACAGGGTGGGCAAGAGACCCAGTACTTC. The chain recombines TRBV5-1 with TRBJ2-5, with D possibly TRBD1 on 6 matching bases. The CDR3 has 14 amino acids. Germline lookup yields CDR1 SGHRS and CDR2 YFSETQ. Trimming shortened V by 4 bases and J by 2 bases, and 12 bases separated the two germline ends.

This chain uses TRBV30 with TRBJ1-2; no clear D. Germline V CDR1 and CDR2: GTSNPN, SVGIG (reference sequence). The germline V and J ends were trimmed by 1 base and 2 bases, with 8 bases remaining between them. The CDR3 runs to 13 residues. The CDR3 bases are TGTGCCTGGAGTGGGCAGGTGAACTATGGCTACACCTTC. It translates to CAWSGQVNYGYTF.

The DNA for the CDR3 is TGTGCCAGTAGTCTCGGGACAGGGGGCAATCAGCCCCAGCATTTT. Protein sequence: CASSLGTGGNQPQHF. The chain links TRBV19 to TRBJ1-5, with 10 bases that match TRBD1. The CDR3 is made up of 15 amino acids. Trimming cost V 5 bases and J 2 bases; bases outside gene matches: 3. The germline V gene encodes CDR1 LNHDA and CDR2 SQIVND (reference sequence).